Presented here are 5 T cell receptor beta chains from one specimen sequenced in a study of CD8+ T cells in alopecia areata. cDNA serving as the sequencing template came from extracted, reverse transcribed RNA. TCRdb keeps only in-frame clones here, not all; method: immunoSEQ multiplex PCR. The table has about 190,000 clones, roughly 60% seen once; the top ten hold approximately 1.3%. Treatment indicated: oral pan-JAK inhibitor, 5-10 mg twice daily. The sequenced sample was CD4+ T cells sorted from blood, obtained around week 50, from a patient treated with tofacitinib. The receptors stem from a human donor with alopecia areata.

The chain links TRBV30 to TRBJ2-3; no reliable D call. In germline, CDR1 is GTSNPN, CDR2 SVGIG (reference sequence). The germline V and J ends were trimmed by 3 bases and 4 bases, with 8 bases remaining between them. The CDR3 has 12 amino acids. The CDR3 nucleotides read TGTGCCTGGAGCAAACAGTCAGATACGCAGTATTTT. Amino acid sequence: CAWSKQSDTQYF.

This clone was seen many times. Additional DNA sequences in this sample encode the identical CDR3. This chain links TRBV12-5 with TRBJ2-2; no clear D gene. CDR3 length: 13 amino acids. Between the trimmed V and J ends, which lost 1 base and 2 bases, there was a span of 2 bases. Per the germline V gene, CDR1 is LGHNT and CDR2 is FRNRAP. The CDR3 protein is CASGLDNTGELFF. CDR3 DNA sequence: TGTGCTAGTGGTTTGGACAACACCGGGGAGCTGTTTTTT.

This clone was observed a handful of times. V and J are TRBV14 and TRBJ2-1; TRBD2 is a possible D gene (6 bases). Trimming left V 4 bases short and J 4 bases short, with 17 bases between. This CDR3 has 16 amino acids. Per the germline V gene, CDR1 is SGHDN and CDR2 is FVKESK. The CDR3 spells CASSPGLSQWYNEQFF. The CDR3 DNA sequence: TGTGCCAGCAGCCCGGGACTGAGTCAATGGTACAATGAGCAGTTCTTC. Supplemented by reference TRBV14 and TRBJ2-1, the full variable domain reads EAGVTQFPSHSVIEKGQTVTLRCDPISGHDNLYWYRRVMGKEIKFLLHFVKESKQDESGMPNNRFLAERTGGTYSTLKVQPAELEDSGVYFCASSPGLSQWYNEQFFGPGTRLTVL.

The gene calls are TRBV29-1 and TRBJ2-7; 11 bases align to TRBD1. Germline loops: CDR1 SQVTM, CDR2 ANQGSEA. The CDR3 length is 13 residues. Trimming at V came to 5 bases and at J to 5 bases, leaving 5 bases not matched to a gene. In DNA, the CDR3 is TGCAGCGTTACGGGACAGGGGGTAAACGAGCAGTACTTC. Encoded protein: CSVTGQGVNEQYF.

This clone was observed a handful of times. The chain is built from TRBV4-1 and TRBJ2-3; D is undetermined. The V and J ends lost 7 bases and 4 bases respectively, with 12 bases between them. This CDR3 spans 13 amino acids. The germline V gene encodes CDR1 MGHRA and CDR2 YSYEKL. CDR3 in amino acids: CASTSLVADTQYF. DNA of the CDR3: TGCGCCAGCACTTCTCTGGTAGCAGATACGCAGTATTTT.